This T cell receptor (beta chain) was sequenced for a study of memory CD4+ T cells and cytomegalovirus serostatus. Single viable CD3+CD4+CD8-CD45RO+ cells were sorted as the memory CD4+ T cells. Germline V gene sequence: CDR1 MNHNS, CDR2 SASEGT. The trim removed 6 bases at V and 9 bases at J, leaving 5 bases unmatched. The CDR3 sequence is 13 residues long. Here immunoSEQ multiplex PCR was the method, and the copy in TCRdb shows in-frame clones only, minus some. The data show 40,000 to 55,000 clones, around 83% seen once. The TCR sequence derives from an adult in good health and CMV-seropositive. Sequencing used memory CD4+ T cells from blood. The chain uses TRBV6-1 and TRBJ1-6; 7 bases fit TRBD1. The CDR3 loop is CASSRQGSSPLHF. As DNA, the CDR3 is TGTGCCAGCAGCCGACAGGGTTCTTCACCCCTCCACTTT.